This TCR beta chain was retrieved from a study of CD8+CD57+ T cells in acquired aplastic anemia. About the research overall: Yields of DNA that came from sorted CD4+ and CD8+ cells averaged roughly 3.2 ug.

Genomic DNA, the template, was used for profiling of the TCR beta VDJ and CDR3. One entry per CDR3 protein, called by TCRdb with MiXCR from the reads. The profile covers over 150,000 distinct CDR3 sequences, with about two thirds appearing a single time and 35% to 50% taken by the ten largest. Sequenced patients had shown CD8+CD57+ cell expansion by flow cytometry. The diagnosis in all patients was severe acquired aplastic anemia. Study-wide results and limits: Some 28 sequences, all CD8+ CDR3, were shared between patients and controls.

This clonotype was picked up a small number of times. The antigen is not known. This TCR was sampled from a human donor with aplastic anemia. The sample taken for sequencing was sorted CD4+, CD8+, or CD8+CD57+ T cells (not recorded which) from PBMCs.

CDR3 bases: TGTGCCAGCAGCCAAGGCGGGGGGTTTCACTACGAGCAGTACTTC. Protein product: CASSQGGGFHYEQYF. The chain uses TRBV9 and TRBJ2-7, with TRBD2 matching 8 bases. There are 15 residues in the CDR3. Losses at the gene ends were 4 bases for V and 3 bases for J; bases not matched to a gene: 9. Germline CDR1 reads SGDLS; CDR2 reads YYNGEE.